A single sample gave rise to the 21 T cell receptor beta chains below, sequenced in a study of long-term antiretroviral therapy in people with HIV. This was the immunoSEQ v3.0 assay at survey level. This table comes from immunoSEQ multiplex PCR, and its TCRdb copy is limited to in-frame clones, with some not included. The table lists over 15,000 clones, 75% to 85% of them singletons. The specimen comprised unsorted PBMCs, sampled 0.1 years before starting antiretroviral therapy. The receptor source for this set is a man aged 18 to 30 with HIV.

The chain joins TRBV4-3 to TRBJ1-4; TRBD1 agrees at 10 bases. Germline CDR1 is LGHNA and CDR2 is YSLEER. The CDR3 has 15 amino acids. After removal of 4 bases from V and 6 bases from J, the junction contained 5 bases not matched to a gene. The CDR3 region has the DNA TGCGCCAGCAGCCGTCAGACAGGGGGCGATGAAAAACTGTTTTTT. It translates to CASSRQTGGDEKLFF.

Details on this clone: A read error may produce the germline difference seen at one junction end. V is TRBV2 and J is TRBJ2-7; D is unclear. Germline CDR1 SNHLY, CDR2 FYNNEI. This CDR3 spans 12 amino acids. The CDR3 DNA is TGTGCCAGCAGTGAAGCGCTTGATCAGGCATCCTTC. Translation gives CASSEALDQASF.

This sequence joins TRBV4-3 and TRBJ2-2; unclear D gene. Trimming cost V 0 bases and J 4 bases, with 3 bases left between them. Germline CDR1 LGHNA, CDR2 YSLEER. This CDR3 has 13 amino acids. The CDR3 region is CASSQDFTGELFF. As DNA, the CDR3 is TGCGCCAGCAGCCAAGACTTCACCGGGGAGCTGTTTTTT.

The count of this clone is one. This chain links TRBV6-5 with TRBJ2-7, with 7 bases aligning to TRBD1. This CDR3 contains 14 residues. V shed 8 bases, J shed 0 bases, and the junction held 7 bases outside the gene matches. Germline values: CDR1 MNHEY, CDR2 SVGAGI. The CDR3 coding sequence is TGTGCCAGCTCGGGAAGGGGGCTCTCCTACGAGCAGTACTTC. Translation gives CASSGRGLSYEQYF.

V gene TRBV5-1 combines with J gene TRBJ2-5; 8 nucleotides agree with TRBD1. V gave up 4 bases and J gave up 5 bases; unmatched junction bases: 4. CDR3 length equals 13 residues. The germline gives CDR1 SGHRS, CDR2 YFSETQ. CDR3 bases: TGCGCCAGCAGCCAGGGGGCGAGGGAGACCCAGTACTTC. Residues: CASSQGARETQYF.

This chain links TRBV4-1 with TRBJ2-7; D is perhaps TRBD1 (6 bases). Looked up from germline, CDR1 is MGHRA and CDR2 is YSYEKL. The CDR3 runs to 16 residues. Deletions cut 0 bases from V and 0 bases from J, with 12 bases between. For the CDR3, the DNA is TGCGCCAGCAGCCAAGATGGATCGGACAGCTCCTACGAGCAGTACTTC. It is translated as CASSQDGSDSSYEQYF.

The chain uses TRBV27 and TRBJ2-7; TRBD1 matches at 7 bases. Germline V gene lookup returns CDR1 MNHEY and CDR2 SMNVEV (reference sequence). With 5 bases clipped from V and 2 bases from J, the junction kept 6 bases outside the gene matches. The CDR3 length is 14 residues. Written as DNA, the CDR3 is TGTGCCAGCAGTCCGAAAAGGGGGCCCTACGAGCAGTACTTC. Translating gives CASSPKRGPYEQYF.

The sample holds a few counts of this clone. The chain has TRBV27 and TRBJ2-3; 8 nucleotides match TRBD2. Germline CDR1 MNHEY, CDR2 SMNVEV (reference sequence). Trimming took 5 bases from V and 2 from J; bases not matched to a gene: 9. The CDR3 length is 16 residues. CDR3: CASSTIAGYYTDTQYF. The CDR3, as DNA: TGTGCCAGCAGTACTATAGCGGGATATTACACAGATACGCAGTATTTT.

The rearrangement uses TRBV5-1 and TRBJ2-1, with TRBD2 matching over 7 bases. The V and J ends lost 0 bases and 1 base, in that order; junction bases with no gene match: 4. The CDR3 runs to 16 residues. Looked up from germline, CDR1 is SGHRS and CDR2 is YFSETQ. The CDR3 bases are TGCGCCAGCAGCTTGGGGTGGGGGGGGTCCTACAATGAGCAGTTCTTC. This codes for CASSLGWGGSYNEQFF.

In its sample, this clone was seen once. The chain recombines TRBV5-1 with TRBJ2-2; D is unresolved. The CDR3 totals 18 residues. Germline V gene sequence: CDR1 SGHRS, CDR2 YFSETQ. V shed 0 bases and J shed 6 bases, with 21 bases lying between them. This CDR3 reads CASSLVAASGSRAGELFF. The DNA for the CDR3 is TGCGCCAGCAGCTTGGTGGCGGCCTCTGGGTCTAGGGCCGGGGAGCTGTTTTTT.

The chain links TRBV9 to TRBJ1-6, with D uncertain. The CDR3 consists of 14 residues. Trimming cost V 1 base and J 5 bases, with 7 bases left between them. The germline CDR1 and CDR2 sequences are SGDLS and YYNGEE. CDR3 in DNA: TGTGCCAGCAGCGTATCCCTTAATAATTCACCCCTCCACTTT. Translating it yields CASSVSLNNSPLHF.

V gene TRBV7-9 combines with J gene TRBJ2-5, with TRBD2 matching over 11 bases. Losses at the gene ends were 5 bases for V and 5 bases for J; bases not matched to a gene: 10. Per germline, CDR1 SEHNR and CDR2 FQNEAQ (reference sequence). The CDR3 length is 16 residues. The CDR3 coding sequence is TGTGCCAGCAGCCTCACTAGCGGGGGTTCTCGGGAGACCCAGTACTTC. This sequence encodes CASSLTSGGSRETQYF.

This chain joins TRBV13 and TRBJ2-2; 14 bases match TRBD2. V trimming: 4 bases; J trimming: 6 bases; junction bases outside the gene matches: 10. Per the germline V gene, CDR1 is PRHDT and CDR2 is FYEKMQ (reference sequence). CDR3 length: 18 residues. As DNA, the CDR3 is TGTGCCAGCAGCTCCAGGACTAGCGGGAGGAGTTTGTCCGGGGAGCTGTTTTTT. Protein sequence: CASSSRTSGRSLSGELFF.

The chain joins TRBV7-9 to TRBJ2-7; TRBD1 matches 9 bases. Trimming took 1 base from V and 8 from J; bases not matched to a gene: 12. CDR3 length: 16 residues. In germline, CDR1 is SEHNR, CDR2 FQNEAQ (reference sequence). The CDR3 loop is CASSLETTGTGSQQYF. CDR3 nucleotide sequence: TGTGCCAGCAGCTTAGAAACTACCGGGACAGGGTCACAGCAGTACTTC.

The genes are TRBV7-2 and TRBJ1-5, with TRBD1 matching over 12 bases. Germline CDR1 and CDR2: SGHTA and FQGNSA. The V segment lost 5 bases and the J segment 6 bases; nucleotides outside the gene matches: 2. The CDR3 contains 14 residues. CDR3 coding DNA: TGTGCCAGCAGCCGGGACAGGGGGCTTCAGCCCCAGCATTTT. Its protein is CASSRDRGLQPQHF.

Regarding this clone: One end of the junction does not line up with germline, which may come from a read error. This chain uses TRBV5-1 with TRBJ1-1; 8 nucleotides match TRBD1. Germline CDR1 is SGHRS and CDR2 is YFSETQ. The CDR3 loop spans 14 amino acids. CDR3 loop: CAGSPTGVNTEAFF. The DNA of the CDR3 is TGCGCCGGCAGCCCGACAGGGGTGAACACTGAAGCTTTCTTT.

V and J are TRBV7-9 and TRBJ2-1; D uncertain. Germline lookup yields CDR1 SEHNR and CDR2 FQNEAQ (reference sequence). V was trimmed by 2 bases and J by 0 bases, leaving 8 bases between them. This CDR3 comprises 15 residues. The CDR3 sequence is CASSLMSSSYNEQFF. For the CDR3, the DNA is TGTGCCAGCAGCTTAATGTCGAGCTCCTACAATGAGCAGTTCTTC.

The chain combines TRBV7-3 with TRBJ1-1, with 7 bases matching TRBD1. CDR3 length equals 16 residues. The V and J ends lost 2 bases and 1 base, in that order; junction bases with no gene match: 7. Germline V CDR1 and CDR2: SGHTA, FQGTGA. CDR3 sequence: CASSLDRDTSNTEAFF. The CDR3 bases are TGTGCCAGCAGCTTAGACAGGGACACCTCGAACACTGAAGCTTTCTTT.

The J gene is TRBJ2-3, the V gene TRBV6-1; 9 nucleotides match TRBD2. The germline CDR1 and CDR2 sequences are MNHNS and SASEGT. CDR3 length equals 15 residues. Trimming took 5 bases from V and 6 from J; bases not matched to a gene: 9. The CDR3 reads CASSIRREGRDTQYF. The CDR3 DNA is TGTGCCAGCAGTATAAGGCGGGAGGGTCGGGATACGCAGTATTTT.

The rearrangement uses TRBV27 and TRBJ1-2; the D is unclear. Trimming pared 7 bases from V and 0 bases from J, leaving 9 bases between. Germline V gene sequence: CDR1 MNHEY, CDR2 SMNVEV (reference sequence). The CDR3 is 13 residues long. In nucleotides, the CDR3 is TGTGCCAGCAATCCAAGGGCTAACTATGGCTACACCTTC. It yields the protein CASNPRANYGYTF.

V is TRBV12-5 and J is TRBJ2-1, with TRBD2 matching over 11 bases. The germline V gene has CDR1 LGHNT and CDR2 FRNRAP. The CDR3 length is 14 residues. J gave up 9 bases and V 6 bases, and 7 bases lay outside the gene matches. The CDR3 DNA is TGTGCTAGTGGCCTGGCTAGCGGGGGGACTGAGCAGTTCTTC. This sequence encodes CASGLASGGTEQFF.